The next 9 T cell receptor beta chains were all read from a single sample in a study of T cells in Graves' hyperthyroidism and ophthalmopathy. From RNA transcripts, TCR beta CDR3 regions were amplified. In the first-round RT-PCR of the TCR CDR3, the HTBI primer set was used. TCRdb passed the multiplex PCR reads through MiXCR, listing each CDR3 protein once. The repertoire holds around 300,000 distinct CDR3 sequences, with approximately 19% as singletons. The sequencing input was blood. These receptors originate from a man aged 50-60 years with Graves' ophthalmopathy.

This clonotype was observed at least ten times. This chain uses TRBV28 with TRBJ1-5, with 8 bases fitting TRBD1. J lost 11 bases, V lost 6 bases, and 12 bases had no gene match. This CDR3 is 14 amino acids long. The germline CDR1 and CDR2 sequences are MDHEN and SYDVKM. CDR3 sequence reads: CASRVTGGIVTQHF. The DNA of the CDR3 is TGTGCCAGCAGGGTAACAGGGGGAATCGTGACCCAGCATTTT.

This clonotype was detected a few times. The gene calls are TRBV20-1 and TRBJ2-2; D may be TRBD1 (6 bases). The CDR3 covers 13 residues. Trimming left V 2 bases short and J 7 bases short, with 11 bases between. Germline values: CDR1 DFQATT, CDR2 SNEGSKA (reference sequence). The CDR3 loop is CSARLTGFGELFF. The CDR3, as DNA: TGCAGTGCTAGACTCACAGGGTTCGGGGAGCTGTTTTTT.

The sample holds many counts of this clonotype. DNA for the CDR3: TGTGCCAGCAGTCCTGAGGATATTGACAATGAGCAGTTCTTC. This gives the protein CASSPEDIDNEQFF. The chain combines TRBV28 with TRBJ2-1, with D uncertain. The germline V gene encodes CDR1 MDHEN and CDR2 SYDVKM. The CDR3 loop spans 14 amino acids. V lost 5 bases and J lost 5, with 13 bases in between.

V usage is TRBV6-1 and J usage is TRBJ2-5; no firm D call. Between the trimmed V and J ends, which lost 4 bases and 4 bases, there was a span of 10 bases. Germline-derived CDR1 and CDR2 are MNHNS and SASEGT. This CDR3 is built from 13 residues. The CDR3 nucleotides read TGTGCCAGCAGTGTTTTGACGGTAGAGACCCAGTACTTC. Protein product: CASSVLTVETQYF.

This clonotype showed up many times. The gene calls are TRBV7-9 and TRBJ1-1; D is unresolved. This CDR3 is built from 14 residues. Germline V gene lookup returns CDR1 SEHNR and CDR2 FQNEAQ (reference sequence). Trimming left V 5 bases short and J 4 bases short, with 14 bases between. The CDR3 nucleotides are TGTGCCAGCAGCCCCCCCGGGCCGGGCACTGAAGCTTTCTTT. This codes for CASSPPGPGTEAFF.

The rearrangement joins TRBV28 to TRBJ2-1; 8 bases align to TRBD2. The CDR3 has 13 residues. Germline V lookup: CDR1 MDHEN, CDR2 SYDVKM. J gave up 7 bases and V 7 bases, and 6 bases lay outside the gene matches. CDR3 sequence: CASKRGPWNEQFF. The CDR3 nucleotides are TGTGCCAGCAAGCGGGGGCCGTGGAATGAGCAGTTCTTC.

This chain links TRBV19 with TRBJ1-1; TRBD1 is a possible D gene (5 bases). Germline V gene lookup returns CDR1 LNHDA and CDR2 SQIVND (reference sequence). V lost 9 bases and J lost 1, with 15 bases in between. This CDR3 has 14 residues. The CDR3 loop reads CASRLEGRNTEAFF. The CDR3 coding sequence is TGTGCCAGCAGACTCGAGGGGAGGAACACTGAAGCTTTCTTT.

The chain couples TRBV5-4 to TRBJ2-1, with TRBD1 matching over 10 bases. Germline V gene data show CDR1 as SGHNT and CDR2 as YYREEE (reference sequence). This CDR3 region has 16 residues. The ends lost 4 bases at V and 4 bases at J; junction bases unmatched: 8. The CDR3 bases are TGTGCCAGCAGCGCAAAAGGGACAGGGGTATACAATGAGCAGTTCTTC. It is translated as CASSAKGTGVYNEQFF. The variable domain in full, with the rest retrieved from reference TRBV5-4 and TRBJ2-1, is ETGVTQSPTHLIKTRGQQVTLRCSSQSGHNTVSWYQQALGQGPQFIFQYYREEENGRGNFPPRFSGLQFPNYSSELNVNALELDDSALYLCASSAKGTGVYNEQFFGPGTRLTVL.

At least ten counts were recorded for this clonotype. This sequence joins TRBV20-1 and TRBJ2-7; 7 bases align to TRBD1. V shed 2 bases and J 6 bases; nucleotides not matched to a gene: 7. This CDR3 comprises 13 residues. Germline V gives CDR1 DFQATT, CDR2 SNEGSKA (reference sequence). CDR3 nucleotides: TGCAGTGCTAGACCCGGACAGGCACTCGAGCAGTACTTC. Amino acid sequence: CSARPGQALEQYF.